This T cell receptor beta chain was captured by sequencing in a study of molecular identifiers for immune sequencing clone quantification. Across the study: In replicates, the authors split RNA from around 18,000 or 91,000 naive CD8 cells five ways and sequenced four.

Findings and caveats of the study: A single cell's spiked Jurkat TCR RNA was reportedly detectable among roughly 1 million naive cells.

Note on this clonotype: As yet, its antigen is unknown.

This CDR3 is 17 amino acids long. Trimming left V 7 bases short and J 11 bases short, with 30 bases between. Germline CDR1 SEHNR, CDR2 FQNEAQ (reference sequence). Via MiXCR, TCRdb re-called the PCR reads, giving one row per CDR3 protein. The profile covers fewer than 25,000 distinct CDR3 sequences, with 20% to 25% appearing a single time and approximately 6.8% taken by the ten largest. Sequenced: naive CD8+ T cells from blood, with Jurkat cell RNA spiked in. The subset was: FACS-sorted CD8+CD4-CCR7+CD45RA+ naive T cells. This receptor was obtained from a human donor in good health. Some libraries in this study had Jurkat cell RNA spiked in. J is TRBJ2-1 and V is TRBV7-9; D is possibly TRBD2 (6 bases). CDR3 in DNA: TGTGCCAGCACCCAATCCGGGACTCCTCACGAGAAGGGAAAGCAGTTCTTC. It codes for CASTQSGTPHEKGKQFF.